This passage covers 2 T cell receptor beta chains from one sample sequenced in a study of blood T cell repertoires in COVID-19. Method: immunoSEQ multiplex PCR; TCRdb's copy keeps in-frame clones and lacks some. Among some 230,000 clones listed, approximately 90% were seen once. The specimen sequenced was peripheral blood. All receptors come from a woman aged 45-65 years with COVID-19, enrolled during active disease.

The rearrangement uses TRBV27 and TRBJ1-2; 9 positions match TRBD1. Germline lookup yields CDR1 MNHEY and CDR2 SMNVEV (reference sequence). The CDR3 spans 11 residues. J gave up 6 bases and V 8 bases, and 1 base lay outside the gene matches. CDR3 nucleotides: TGTGCCAGCGGGACAGGGAATGGCTACACCTTC. Translation: CASGTGNGYTF.

The chain couples TRBV5-6 to TRBJ2-1, with 16 bases aligning to TRBD2. Germline V CDR1 and CDR2: SGHDT, YYEEEE. V lost 3 bases to trimming and J lost 4 bases; unmatched junction nucleotides: 10. The CDR3 runs 19 residues. As DNA, the CDR3 is TGTGCCAGCAGCTCTCCGGGACTAGCGGGGGGGCCCCCATACAATGAGCAGTTCTTC. Translation: CASSSPGLAGGPPYNEQFF.